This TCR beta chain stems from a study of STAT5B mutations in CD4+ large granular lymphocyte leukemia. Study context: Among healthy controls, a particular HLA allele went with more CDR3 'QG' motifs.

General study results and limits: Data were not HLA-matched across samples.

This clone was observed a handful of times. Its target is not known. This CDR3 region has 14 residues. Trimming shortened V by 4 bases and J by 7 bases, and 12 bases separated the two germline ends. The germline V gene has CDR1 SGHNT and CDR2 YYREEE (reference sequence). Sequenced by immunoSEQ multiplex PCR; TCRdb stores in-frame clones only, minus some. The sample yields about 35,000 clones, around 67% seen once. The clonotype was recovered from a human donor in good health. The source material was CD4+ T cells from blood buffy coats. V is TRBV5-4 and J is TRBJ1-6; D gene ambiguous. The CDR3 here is CASSPREANSPLHF. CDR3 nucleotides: TGTGCCAGCAGCCCCCGTGAGGCGAATTCACCCCTCCACTTT.